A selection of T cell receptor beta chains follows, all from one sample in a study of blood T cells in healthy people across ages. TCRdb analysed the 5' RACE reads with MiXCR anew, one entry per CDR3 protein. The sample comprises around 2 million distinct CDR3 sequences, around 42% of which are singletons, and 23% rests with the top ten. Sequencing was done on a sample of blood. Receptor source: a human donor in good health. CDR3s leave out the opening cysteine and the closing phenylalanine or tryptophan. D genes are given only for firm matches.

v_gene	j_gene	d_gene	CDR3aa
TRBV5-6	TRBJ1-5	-	ASTIGHGNQPQH
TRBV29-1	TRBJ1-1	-	SVGGGEGPDTEAF
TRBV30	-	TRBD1	AWSTGGEQY
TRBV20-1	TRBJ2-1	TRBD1	SARARGTGYGGEQF
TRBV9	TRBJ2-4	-	ASSVTGSGLQY
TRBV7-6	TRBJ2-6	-	ASSLQVWRVSGANVLT
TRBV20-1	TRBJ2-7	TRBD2	SGTSGGLIPYEQY
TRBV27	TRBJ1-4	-	ASRPSGIGKLF
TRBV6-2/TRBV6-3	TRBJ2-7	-	ASSSRKTADYEQY
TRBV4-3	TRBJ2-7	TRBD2	ASSQVLAGGEQY
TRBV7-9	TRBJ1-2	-	ASSLEYAYGYT
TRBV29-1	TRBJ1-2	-	SVEGGEDYGCT
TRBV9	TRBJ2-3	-	AGSVESGDTQY
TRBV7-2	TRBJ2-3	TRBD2	ASSFPERGEPDTQY
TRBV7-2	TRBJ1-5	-	ASSLAKNQPQH
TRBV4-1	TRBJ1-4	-	ASSQGQGTTNEKLF
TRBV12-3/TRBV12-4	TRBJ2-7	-	ASSLAGEGHEQY
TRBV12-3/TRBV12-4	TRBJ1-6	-	ASSLGQLDNSPLH
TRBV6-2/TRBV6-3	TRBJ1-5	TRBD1	ASRPSSTGTGQPQH
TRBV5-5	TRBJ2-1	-	ASSLEPLVEQF
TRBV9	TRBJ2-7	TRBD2	ASSVGLPTSGVPYEQY
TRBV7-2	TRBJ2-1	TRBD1	ASGRDRANEQF
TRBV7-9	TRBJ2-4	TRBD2	ASSFPGVAGGPTYNEQY
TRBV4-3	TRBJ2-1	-	ASSQDRRAGEQF
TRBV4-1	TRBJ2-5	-	ASSQRDGRGDQY
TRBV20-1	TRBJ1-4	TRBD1	SAISPVTGVSGREKLF
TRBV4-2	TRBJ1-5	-	ASSQDLKDSYSNQPQH
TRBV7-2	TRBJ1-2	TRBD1	ASSDRTGVHGYT
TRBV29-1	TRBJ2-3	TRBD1	SGGAGGADTQY
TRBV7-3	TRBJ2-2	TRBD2	ASSLTRGSGGAGTGELF
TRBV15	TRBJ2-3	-	ATSRDRAANTDTQY
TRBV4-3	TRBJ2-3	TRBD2	ASSRLAGEGDTQY
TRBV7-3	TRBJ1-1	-	ASSLRYNTEAF
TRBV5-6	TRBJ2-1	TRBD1	ASSTGYNGQF
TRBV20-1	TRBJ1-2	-	SAPRGLYGYT
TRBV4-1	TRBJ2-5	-	ASSQPGRRGETQY
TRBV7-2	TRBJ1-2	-	ASEGKDGANYGYT
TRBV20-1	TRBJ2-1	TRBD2	SAPPLAGGPAYNKQF
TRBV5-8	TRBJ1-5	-	ASSHLRTDNQPQH
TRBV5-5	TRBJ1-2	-	ASSLLGGKYT
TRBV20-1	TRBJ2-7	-	SARGRQYEQY
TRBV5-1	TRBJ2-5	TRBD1	ASSSSQGVQETQY
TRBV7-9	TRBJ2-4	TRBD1	ASSSSQGAGWDIQY
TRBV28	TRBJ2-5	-	ATGRETQY
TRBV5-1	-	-	ASSLGLQDGTQY
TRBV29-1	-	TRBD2	SVESAGGRETQY
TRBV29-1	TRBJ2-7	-	SVERGIDPYEQY
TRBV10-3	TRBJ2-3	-	AIRGPYYTDTQY
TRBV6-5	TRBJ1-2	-	ASAPLRGGHGYT
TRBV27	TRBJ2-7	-	ATRQSYEQY
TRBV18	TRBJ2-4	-	ASSPAGTLEGIQY